These 23 T cell receptor beta chains came from one sample sequenced in a study of blood T cell repertoires in COVID-19 (dated by TCRdb to the early 2020s). Library construction relied on the immunoSEQ multiplex PCR assay. The table was pulled from immuneACCESS by TCRdb, which kept in-frame rearrangements only. Such tables lose some clones; where checked, under half of the loss comes from unresolved V genes, and the rest has no known cause. In all, the sample holds under 150,000 clones, and 65% to 85% of those were seen once. The ten biggest clones cover approximately 3.8% of the sample. Sequencing was done on a sample of peripheral blood. These receptor sequences come from a woman aged 55-70 years with acute or convalescent COVID-19.

V usage is TRBV24-1 and J usage is TRBJ2-1; D not resolved. This CDR3 region has 10 residues. CDR1 KGHDR and CDR2 SFDVKD come from the germline V gene. V lost 5 bases to trimming and J lost 11 bases, with 6 bases between them. CDR3 coding DNA: TGTGCCACCAGTGTAGTAAAGCAGTTCTTC. It specifies CATSVVKQFF.

The chain uses TRBV27 and TRBJ2-7, with a tentative D call TRBD2 (6 bases). V was pared by 0 bases and J by 0 bases, with 9 bases between. Germline CDR1 is MNHEY and CDR2 is SMNVEV (reference sequence). The CDR3 has 15 amino acids. The DNA for the CDR3 is TGTGCCAGCAGTTTATCCGGGGGAGACTCCTACGAGCAGTACTTC. The encoded protein is CASSLSGGDSYEQYF.

The chain joins TRBV19 to TRBJ2-4, with a tentative D call TRBD2 (5 bases). The germline gives CDR1 LNHDA, CDR2 SQIVND (reference sequence). This CDR3 comprises 13 residues. The V end lost 5 bases, the J end lost 7 bases, and 12 bases lay between the germline ends. The CDR3 coding sequence is TGTGCCAGTAGTGAGTCGAGGGCTAACATTCAGTACTTC. Amino acid sequence: CASSESRANIQYF.

The V and J genes are TRBV11-3 and TRBJ2-3; a weak D match, TRBD2 (5 bases). Germline V CDR1 and CDR2: SGHNT, YENEEA. V was pared by 6 bases and J by 2 bases, with 12 bases between. The CDR3 sequence is 14 residues long. The CDR3: CASSLMGVTDTQYF. The CDR3 DNA reads as TGTGCCAGCAGTCTCATGGGAGTCACAGATACGCAGTATTTT.

This clone appeared a single time. This chain connects TRBV20-1 to TRBJ2-3; the D gene is possibly TRBD2 (5 bases). The V end was cut by 3 bases, the J end by 0 bases, with 10 bases between. The CDR3 has 14 residues. Germline V gene data show CDR1 as DFQATT and CDR2 as SNEGSKA (reference sequence). The CDR3 DNA reads TGCAGTGCTAGTAGGCGGGCTAGCACAGATACGCAGTATTTT. Amino acids: CSASRRASTDTQYF.

The gene calls are TRBV9 and TRBJ2-1; D perhaps matches TRBD1 (6 bases). Germline V gene data show CDR1 as SGDLS and CDR2 as YYNGEE. V was trimmed by 0 bases and J by 2 bases, leaving 9 bases between them. The CDR3 is 15 amino acids. For the CDR3, the DNA is TGTGCCAGCAGCGTAGTAGGGGGACCCTACAATGAGCAGTTCTTC. The encoded protein is CASSVVGGPYNEQFF.

The chain is built from TRBV4-3 and TRBJ2-1; 7 nucleotides match TRBD1. Germline CDR1 reads LGHNA; CDR2 reads YSLEER. The junction had 9 bases not matched to a gene; V was cut back by 3 bases and J by 4 bases. The CDR3 totals 16 residues. CDR3 in DNA: TGCGCCAGCAGCCACGGGACAGCCGGTCGATACAATGAGCAGTTCTTC. Translation gives CASSHGTAGRYNEQFF.

The chain has TRBV19 and TRBJ1-5; D perhaps matches TRBD1 (5 bases). In germline, CDR1 is LNHDA, CDR2 SQIVND (reference sequence). V was trimmed by 1 base and J by 3 bases, leaving 13 bases between them. The CDR3 runs 16 residues. The CDR3: CASSIVGRALNQPQHF. In DNA form, the CDR3 reads TGTGCCAGTAGTATAGTGGGCAGGGCCCTCAATCAGCCCCAGCATTTT.

The chain has TRBV29-1 and TRBJ2-7; 7 bases map to TRBD2. Germline values: CDR1 SQVTM, CDR2 ANQGSEA. The CDR3 spans 12 residues. After removal of 7 bases from V and 3 bases from J, the junction contained 6 bases not matched to a gene. CDR3 in DNA: TGCAGCGCCCGGGACTACTACTACGAGCAGTACTTC. It codes for CSARDYYYEQYF.

The chain recombines TRBV9 with TRBJ2-1; TRBD2 might be the D (6 bases). V lost 0 bases and J lost 8, with 15 bases in between. Per germline, CDR1 SGDLS and CDR2 YYNGEE. The CDR3 consists of 15 residues. This chain's CDR3 is CASSVERGSLDEQFF. The CDR3 region has the DNA TGTGCCAGCAGCGTAGAACGGGGGAGTTTAGATGAGCAGTTCTTC.

This clone appeared a few times. The gene calls are TRBV5-1 and TRBJ2-1; D not resolved. Per the germline V gene, CDR1 is SGHRS and CDR2 is YFSETQ. V shed 0 bases and J shed 10 bases, with 11 bases lying between them. CDR3 length equals 13 residues. CDR3: CASSLASGGEQFF. CDR3 coding DNA: TGCGCCAGCAGCTTGGCCTCGGGTGGAGAGCAGTTCTTC.

The chain combines TRBV5-4 with TRBJ1-5, with D perhaps TRBD1 (6 bases). Germline V gene sequence: CDR1 SGHNT, CDR2 YYREEE (reference sequence). V was trimmed by 1 base and J by 5 bases, leaving 7 bases between them. The CDR3 runs 13 residues. CDR3 protein: CASSLSGDQPQHF. In DNA, the CDR3 is TGTGCCAGCAGCTTGTCAGGGGATCAGCCCCAGCATTTT.

In this sample, this clone turned up a few times. This chain uses TRBV27 with TRBJ2-2; TRBD1 matches 8 bases. The V and J ends lost 7 bases and 1 base, in that order; junction bases with no gene match: 8. The germline CDR1 and CDR2 sequences are MNHEY and SMNVEV (reference sequence). This CDR3 has 16 amino acids. CDR3 amino acids: CASIWGQEGNTGELFF. The DNA of the CDR3 is TGTGCCAGCATCTGGGGACAGGAGGGGAACACCGGGGAGCTGTTTTTT.

This clone occurred once. The J gene is TRBJ1-2, the V gene TRBV5-4; 7 nucleotides match TRBD1. Per the germline V gene, CDR1 is SGHNT and CDR2 is YYREEE (reference sequence). After removal of 0 bases from V and 0 bases from J, the junction contained 5 bases not matched to a gene. The CDR3 has 16 residues. The CDR3, as DNA: TGTGCCAGCAGCTTGGGGGACAGAACCTCTAACTATGGCTACACCTTC. It specifies CASSLGDRTSNYGYTF.

The V and J genes are TRBV9 and TRBJ2-3; TRBD2 matches 7 bases. Trimming took 3 bases from V and 3 from J; bases not matched to a gene: 4. This CDR3 is built from 14 residues. Germline values: CDR1 SGDLS, CDR2 YYNGEE. The CDR3 reads CASSGGGGTDTQYF. CDR3 sequence (DNA): TGTGCCAGCAGCGGGGGGGGAGGGACAGATACGCAGTATTTT.

The V and J genes are TRBV11-2 and TRBJ2-7; 7 nucleotides align to TRBD1. Trimming took 3 bases from V and 3 from J; bases not matched to a gene: 5. CDR1 and CDR2 (germline): SGHAT, FQNNGV. This CDR3 contains 14 residues. CDR3 bases: TGTGCCAGCAGCTTCCAAACAGGGGTCTACGAGCAGTACTTC. Translated, it gives CASSFQTGVYEQYF.

The chain recombines TRBV5-8 with TRBJ1-1; unclear D gene. CDR1 SGHTS and CDR2 YDEGEE come from the germline V gene. V gave up 2 bases and J gave up 4 bases, with 12 bases separating them. The CDR3 extends over 14 amino acids. The CDR3 coding sequence is TGTGCCAGCAGCTTAAGCCCGGGATCCACTGAAGCTTTCTTT. Translation gives CASSLSPGSTEAFF.

This CDR3 reads CASSLGQGAVNEQFF. In DNA, the CDR3 is TGTGCCAGCAGTTTAGGACAGGGGGCCGTGAATGAGCAGTTCTTC. The J gene is TRBJ2-1, the V gene TRBV6-2 or TRBV6-3; 11 nucleotides line up with TRBD1. CDR3 length: 15 residues. V was pared by 4 bases and J by 7 bases, with 6 bases of the junction left unmatched. Germline assignment: CDR1 MNHEY and CDR2 SVGEGT.

The V and J genes are TRBV4-1 and TRBJ2-7; 7 bases are a match to TRBD1. Germline V gene lookup returns CDR1 MGHRA and CDR2 YSYEKL. The CDR3 is 17 residues long. V dropped 1 base and J dropped 10; count of bases not matched to a gene: 19. CDR3 loop: CASSQAVTINRGGRQYF. Written as DNA, the CDR3 is TGCGCCAGCAGCCAAGCGGTTACGATTAACAGGGGCGGTAGACAGTACTTC.

The V gene is TRBV30, the J gene TRBJ1-4; no firm D call. The V end was cut by 2 bases, the J end by 8 bases, with 18 bases between. This CDR3 has 15 residues. Looked up from germline, CDR1 is GTSNPN and CDR2 is SVGIG (reference sequence). The CDR3 DNA reads TGTGCCTGGAGTAAACCCCGGGGAGGGAACGAAAAACTGTTTTTT. Its protein product is CAWSKPRGGNEKLFF.

The chain joins TRBV7-2 to TRBJ1-6; TRBD1 might be the D (5 bases). The CDR3 sequence is 15 residues long. Trimming removed 5 bases from V and 6 bases from J, with 14 bases in between. The germline V gene encodes CDR1 SGHTA and CDR2 FQGNSA. This CDR3 is CASSPSGGPNSPLHF. The CDR3 DNA sequence: TGTGCCAGCAGCCCCTCGGGGGGACCTAATTCACCCCTCCACTTT. Full variable domain (outside the CDR3, taken from reference TRBV7-2 and TRBJ1-6): GAGVSQSPSNKVTEKGKDVELRCDPISGHTALYWYRQSLGQGLEFLIYFQGNSAPDKSGLPSDRFSAERTGGSVSTLTIQRTQQEDSAVYLCASSPSGGPNSPLHFGNGTRLTVT.

The rearrangement joins TRBV18 to TRBJ1-1; 11 bases match TRBD1. The CDR3 loop spans 13 amino acids. After removal of 4 bases from V and 7 bases from J, the junction contained 2 bases not matched to a gene. Germline CDR1 and CDR2: KGHSH and LQKENI. CDR3 in DNA: TGTGCCAGCTCACGGGACAGGGGGGATGAAGCTTTCTTT. Translated: CASSRDRGDEAFF.

This clone was picked up a small number of times. The chain links TRBV5-4 to TRBJ2-5; 8 bases align to TRBD2. J gave up 5 bases and V 4 bases, and 10 bases lay outside the gene matches. CDR3 length equals 15 residues. Germline CDR1 is SGHNT and CDR2 is YYREEE (reference sequence). CDR3 protein: CASSPKREGPETQYF. The CDR3 nucleotides are TGTGCCAGCAGCCCCAAACGGGAGGGCCCGGAGACCCAGTACTTC.